This entry describes one T cell receptor beta chain. This clone's antigen is unknown. No conserved phenylalanine or tryptophan is present at the end of the CDR3, so a read error is the likely explanation. Sequencing instrument: Illumina NovaSeq 6000. TCRalpha and TCRbeta cDNA libraries were built by 5'RACE with constant-segment primers, adding sample barcodes and unique molecular identifiers. RNA was extracted from every sample with Trizol reagent. Library amplification was performed in two PCR steps, and a second sample barcode and Illumina TruSeq adapters were introduced in the second step. Sequencing of the libraries was done on an Illumina NovaSeq, producing 2 x 150 bp paired-end reads. In the source study's methods: The reads were demultiplexed and collapsed into UMI-guided consensus sequences using migec v1.2.7. Using mixcr v2.1.11, the UMI consensuses were aligned to TRA and TRB V and J templates and assembled into clonotypes. Expanded or contracted clonotypes were those called significant by both edgeR and NoisET, with noise models trained on biological replicates. For edgeR calls, the thresholds were a false discovery rate-adjusted p below 0.01 and a log2 fold-change of 1. As an exploratory analysis of dynamics, max-normalized trajectories of the 1000 most abundant clonotypes were examined with PCA combined with hierarchical clustering. Separately sequenced CD4+ and CD8+ repertoires were used to assign a CD4 or CD8 phenotype to each responding clone. TCRdb itself trimmed the public reads at Q25 with fastp, ran MiXCR and retained productive beta chains. Every entry covers one CDR3 protein and lists the most common genes and DNA from its rows. Here the V and J calls rest on TCRdb's processing, not on the authors' analysis. For this sample the table gives hundreds of thousands of distinct CDR3 sequences, of which about 16% were detected only once. 2% to 2.5% of the sample is held by the ten biggest clonotypes.

The entry originates in a study of T-cell memory formation after mild COVID-19 (dated by TCRdb to the early 2020s). Background for the entire study: TCR sequence clusters from the two donors were largely donor specific. The cohort comprised two young, previously healthy adult volunteers, one female and one male. In two donors, T-cell clones that expanded and contracted after mild COVID-19 were followed by sequencing TCRalpha and TCRbeta repertoires longitudinally. Results and caveats for the whole study, not just this receptor: Balanced CD4/CD8 phenotypes were observed for clones contracting from day 15 to 85, whereas a bias towards CD4+ was observed for a second wave of clones expanding from day 15 to 37. The second-wave clones that peaked on day 37 were not confirmed to be SARS-CoV-2 specific. Contracting CD4+ clones were located mainly in the CM and EM memory subsets, whereas CD8+ clones were found to be enriched in EMRA. The study included only a couple of mild cases, and larger cohorts that include severe cases with pre-infection samples were judged to be necessary. Some responding clones were detected in pre-infection memory, suggesting pre-existing cross-reactive memory T cells joined the SARS-CoV-2 response.

Ficoll-Paque density gradient centrifugation was the method used to isolate PBMCs. V loses 5 bases of germline sequence and J loses 3 bases, and the interval between the two ends is 17 bases. Termini included, the CDR3 measures 15 amino acids. Of all the DNA, just the CDR3 is kept, 45 bases in frame from base 1. As encoded in the germline V gene, CDR1 is SGHTA while CDR2 is FQGTGA. The sequencing sample was made of PBMCs or a T cell subset sorted from them (not recorded which). The chain joins TRBV7-3 to TRBJ2-7, with the D segment possibly TRBD1 or TRBD2, each aligning over 6 bases. The receptor's source is an adult woman who had mild COVID-19 (a few samples of this study predate the infection). The sample titles of this study are shuffled in the database, so cell type and time point are left out; the donor was told from shared clones. The CDR3: CASSVQGGPLYEQYS. The sequenced DNA: TGTGCCAGCAGCGTACAGGGAGGACCTCTCTACGAGCAGTACTCC.